This T cell receptor (beta chain) was documented in a study of early T cells in non-severe SARS-CoV-2 infection. Across the whole study: Unpaired chains resulted from sequencing bulk RNA of unsorted whole blood.

Germline loops: CDR1 SGHRS, CDR2 YFSETQ. The germline V and J ends were trimmed by 4 bases and 0 bases, with 18 bases remaining between them. CDR3 length: 17 residues. Points from the study as a whole: Database matching using VDJdb favored anti-spike CD8 responses, with private and CD4 specificities left missing.

At least ten counts were recorded for this clonotype. Its antigen is unidentified. Unique molecular identifiers were added to individual cDNA molecules. TCRdb passed the 5' RACE reads through MiXCR, listing each CDR3 protein once. Here the sample spans more than 15,000 distinct CDR3 sequences, around 5.6% being singletons. The gene calls are TRBV5-1 and TRBJ2-3; no firm D call. The sequence came from an adult who was a healthcare worker with PCR-confirmed SARS-CoV-2 infection or an uninfected control (not recorded which). Sequencing was performed on whole blood, taken at baseline. CDR3 sequence (DNA): TGCGCCAGCAGCAGAGTGGGCTCGGCAACTAGCACAGATACGCAGTATTTT. It codes for CASSRVGSATSTDTQYF.